These 5 T cell receptor beta chains were all obtained from the same sample, sequenced in a study of T cells after yellow fever vaccination. TCRdb reprocessed the 5' RACE reads via MiXCR and lists one record per CDR3 protein. The repertoire holds 340,000 or so distinct CDR3 sequences, approximately 13% seen once, with roughly 3.1% in the top ten. The source was CD4+ T cells sorted from PBMCs, collected 15 days after the yellow fever booster vaccination. These receptors came from a man between 18 and 35 years old who received the YFV17D yellow fever vaccine.

This clonotype occurred a few times. The chain has TRBV7-8 and TRBJ1-2; D possibly corresponds to TRBD1 (5 bases). The ends were cut back, 0 bases at V and 8 bases at J, with 16 bases in the middle. Germline-derived CDR1 and CDR2 are SGHVS and FQNEAQ. The CDR3 runs to 15 residues. The CDR3: CASSLAQGGTGGYTF. Here the CDR3 DNA reads TGTGCCAGCAGCTTAGCGCAGGGCGGAACCGGGGGCTACACCTTC. The full variable domain, in which reference TRBV7-8 and TRBJ1-2 provide the parts outside the CDR3, is GAGVSQSPRYKVAKRGQDVALRCDPISGHVSLFWYQQALGQGPEFLTYFQNEAQLDKSGLPSDRFFAERPEGSVSTLKIQRTQQEDSAVYLCASSLAQGGTGGYTFGSGTRLTVV.

This clonotype has ten or more counts. The rearrangement links TRBV3-1 to TRBJ2-7, with unresolved D. The CDR3 is 10 residues long. The ends were cut back, 8 bases at V and 2 bases at J, with 4 bases in the middle. Germline CDR1 is LGHDT and CDR2 is YNNKEL (reference sequence). In DNA, the CDR3 is TGTGCCAGCGGCACCTACGAGCAGTACTTC. Translated: CASGTYEQYF.

This clonotype was found a few times. The rearrangement links TRBV15 to TRBJ2-7; perhaps TRBD1 as D (7 bases). Looked up from germline, CDR1 is LNHNV and CDR2 is YYDKDF (reference sequence). The V end was cut by 3 bases, the J end by 5 bases, with 17 bases between. There are 15 residues in the CDR3. For the CDR3, the DNA is TGTGCCACCAGCAGGGAAACAGGGGAGGCGGACGAGCAGTACGTC. Translating it yields CATSRETGEADEQYV.

This clonotype occurred a few times. This chain connects TRBV18 to TRBJ2-2, with D hard to call. The V end lost 2 bases, the J end lost 2 bases, and 6 bases lay between the germline ends. The CDR3 is 14 amino acids. CDR1 KGHSH and CDR2 LQKENI come from the germline V gene. CDR3 sequence: CASSPSENTGELFF. CDR3 DNA: TGTGCCAGCTCACCATCAGAAAACACCGGGGAGCTGTTTTTT.

This clonotype was detected only a few times. The chain combines TRBV4-3 with TRBJ2-1; D is uncertain. The V gene's germline CDR1 is LGHNA and CDR2 YSLEER. Trimming stripped 1 base from V and 4 bases from J, with 11 bases between. This CDR3 has 15 amino acids. The CDR3 region is CASSQAVGPYNEQFF. The DNA of the CDR3 is TGCGCCAGCAGCCAAGCAGTGGGTCCATACAATGAGCAGTTCTTC.